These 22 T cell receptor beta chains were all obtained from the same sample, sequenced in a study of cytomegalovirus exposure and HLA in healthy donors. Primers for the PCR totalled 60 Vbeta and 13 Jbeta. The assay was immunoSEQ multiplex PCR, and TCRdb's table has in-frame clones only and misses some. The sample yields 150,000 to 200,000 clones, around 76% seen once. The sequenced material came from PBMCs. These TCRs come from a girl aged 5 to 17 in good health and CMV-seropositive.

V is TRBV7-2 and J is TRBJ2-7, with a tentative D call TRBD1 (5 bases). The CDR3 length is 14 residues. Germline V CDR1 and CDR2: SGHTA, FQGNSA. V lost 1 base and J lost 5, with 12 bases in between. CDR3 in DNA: TGTGCCAGCAGCTTAGTCATTGGGGCTAACGAGCAGTACTTC. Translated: CASSLVIGANEQYF.

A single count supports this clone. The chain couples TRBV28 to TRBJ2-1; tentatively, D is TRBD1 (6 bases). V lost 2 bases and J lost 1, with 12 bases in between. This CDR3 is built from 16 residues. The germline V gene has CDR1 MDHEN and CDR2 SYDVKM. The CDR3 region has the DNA TGTGCCAGCAGTTTAGACAGGTTTCCATCCTACAATGAGCAGTTCTTC. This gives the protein CASSLDRFPSYNEQFF.

The CDR3 region is CASTGGAETQYF. DNA for the CDR3: TGTGCCAGCACCGGGGGGGCAGAGACCCAGTACTTC. The chain carries TRBV28 and TRBJ2-5; the match to TRBD2 covers 8 bases. The CDR3 is 12 amino acids. CDR1 is MDHEN and CDR2 is SYDVKM in the germline V gene. J was trimmed by 4 bases and V by 7 bases; bases with no gene match: 2.

The chain's CDR3 is CASSVGGREGQPQHF. The DNA of the CDR3 is TGTGCCAGCAGCGTAGGGGGCAGGGAGGGTCAGCCCCAGCATTTT. The rearrangement uses TRBV9 and TRBJ1-5; maybe TRBD1 (5 bases). Germline loops: CDR1 SGDLS, CDR2 YYNGEE. This CDR3 is 15 amino acids long. Deletions cut 0 bases from V and 6 bases from J, with 13 bases between. The full variable domain, rest sourced from reference TRBV9 and TRBJ1-5, is DSGVTQTPKHLITATGQRVTLRCSPRSGDLSVYWYQQSLDQGLQFLIQYYNGEERAKGNILERFSAQQFPDLHSELNLSSLELGDSALYFCASSVGGREGQPQHFGDGTRLSIL.

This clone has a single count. The CDR3 loop is CASSLRTGADTEAFF. The DNA for the CDR3 is TGTGCCAGCAGCTTAAGGACAGGGGCGGACACTGAAGCTTTCTTT. The chain is built from TRBV7-9 and TRBJ1-1, with 9 bases matching TRBD1. Germline V lookup: CDR1 SEHNR, CDR2 FQNEAQ (reference sequence). V shed 2 bases and J 3 bases; nucleotides not matched to a gene: 4. The CDR3 consists of 15 residues.

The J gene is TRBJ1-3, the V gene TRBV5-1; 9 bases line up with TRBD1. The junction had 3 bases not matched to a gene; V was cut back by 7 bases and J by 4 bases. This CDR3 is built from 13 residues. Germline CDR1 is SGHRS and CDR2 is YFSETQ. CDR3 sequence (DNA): TGCGCCAGCGGGGACAGGGACGGAAACACCATATATTTT. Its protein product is CASGDRDGNTIYF.

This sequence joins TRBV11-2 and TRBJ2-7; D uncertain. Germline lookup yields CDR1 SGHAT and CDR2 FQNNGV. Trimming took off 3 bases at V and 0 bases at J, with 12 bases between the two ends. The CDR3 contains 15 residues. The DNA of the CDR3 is TGTGCCAGCAGCTTTACGCGCGGCGGCTCCTACGAGCAGTACTTC. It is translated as CASSFTRGGSYEQYF.

The CDR3 bases are TGTGCCAGCAGTGAATTGGCGGATTCCTACAATGAGCAGTTCTTC. It yields the protein CASSELADSYNEQFF. This chain uses TRBV6-4 with TRBJ2-1; D is unresolved. Deletions cut 3 bases from V and 1 base from J, with 10 bases between. CDR1 and CDR2 from the germline V gene are MRHNA and SNTAGT. The CDR3 has 15 amino acids.

The CDR3 loop reads CASSLTSGTEFYEQYF. The CDR3 region has the DNA TGTGCCAGCAGCCTAACCTCCGGTACCGAATTCTACGAGCAGTACTTC. J is TRBJ2-7 and V is TRBV9; D not resolved. Germline CDR1 SGDLS, CDR2 YYNGEE. V was cut by 4 bases and J by 3 bases, with 20 bases left in between. This CDR3 is built from 16 residues.

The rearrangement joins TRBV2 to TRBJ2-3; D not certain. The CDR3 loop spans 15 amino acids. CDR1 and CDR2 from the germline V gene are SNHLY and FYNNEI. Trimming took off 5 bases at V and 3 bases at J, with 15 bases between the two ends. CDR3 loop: CASSSPKSRTDTQYF. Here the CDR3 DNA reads TGTGCCAGCAGTTCTCCTAAAAGTCGGACAGATACGCAGTATTTT.

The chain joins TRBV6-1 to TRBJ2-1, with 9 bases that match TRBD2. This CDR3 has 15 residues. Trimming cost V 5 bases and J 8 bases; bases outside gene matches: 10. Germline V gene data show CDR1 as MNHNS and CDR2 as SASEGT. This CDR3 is CASSKTSGRDYEQFF. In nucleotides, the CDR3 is TGTGCCAGCAGTAAGACTAGCGGCAGGGACTATGAGCAGTTCTTC.

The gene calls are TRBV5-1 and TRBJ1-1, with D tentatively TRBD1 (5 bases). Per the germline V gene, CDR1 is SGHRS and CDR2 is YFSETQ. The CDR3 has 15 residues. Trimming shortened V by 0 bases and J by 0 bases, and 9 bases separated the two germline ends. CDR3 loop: CASSLGQNLNTEAFF. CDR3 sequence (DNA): TGCGCCAGCAGCTTGGGACAGAATTTGAACACTGAAGCTTTCTTT.

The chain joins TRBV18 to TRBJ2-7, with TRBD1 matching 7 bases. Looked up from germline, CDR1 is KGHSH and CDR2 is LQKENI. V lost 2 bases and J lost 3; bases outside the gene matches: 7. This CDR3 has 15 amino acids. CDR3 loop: CASSPATGRFYEQYF. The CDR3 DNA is TGTGCCAGCTCACCAGCGACAGGGAGATTCTACGAGCAGTACTTC.

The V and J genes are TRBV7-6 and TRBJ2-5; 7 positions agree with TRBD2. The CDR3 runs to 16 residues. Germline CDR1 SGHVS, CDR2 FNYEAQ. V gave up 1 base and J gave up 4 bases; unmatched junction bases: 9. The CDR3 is CASSLGAGEEVETQYF. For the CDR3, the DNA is TGTGCCAGCAGCTTAGGGGCGGGGGAGGAGGTAGAGACCCAGTACTTC.

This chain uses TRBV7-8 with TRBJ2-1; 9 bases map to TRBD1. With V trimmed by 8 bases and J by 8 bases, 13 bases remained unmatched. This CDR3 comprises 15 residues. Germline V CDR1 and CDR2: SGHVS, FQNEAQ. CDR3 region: CASALRDRVMDEQFF. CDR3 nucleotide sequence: TGTGCCAGCGCTTTGAGGGACAGGGTTATGGATGAGCAGTTCTTC.

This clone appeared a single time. CDR3 residues: CAWSLGVAAGELFF. For the CDR3, the DNA is TGTGCCTGGAGTTTAGGGGTGGCGGCCGGGGAGCTGTTTTTT. The V gene is TRBV30, the J gene TRBJ2-2, with TRBD1 as a possible D gene (5 bases). This CDR3 spans 14 amino acids. V was shortened by 2 bases and J by 6 bases, with 13 bases between the two germline ends. Germline lookup yields CDR1 GTSNPN and CDR2 SVGIG (reference sequence).

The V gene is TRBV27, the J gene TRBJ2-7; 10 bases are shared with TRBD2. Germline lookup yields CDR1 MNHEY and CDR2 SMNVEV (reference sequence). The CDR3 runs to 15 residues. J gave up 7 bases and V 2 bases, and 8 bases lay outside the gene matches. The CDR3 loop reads CASSLLAGDGWEQYF. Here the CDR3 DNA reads TGTGCCAGCAGTTTACTAGCGGGAGATGGGTGGGAGCAGTACTTC.

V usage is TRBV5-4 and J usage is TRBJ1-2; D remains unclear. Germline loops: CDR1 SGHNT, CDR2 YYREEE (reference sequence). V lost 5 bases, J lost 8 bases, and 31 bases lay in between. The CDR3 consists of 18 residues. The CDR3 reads CASRLGGFASVEGGGYTF. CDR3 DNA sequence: TGTGCCAGCAGGTTAGGAGGATTCGCATCGGTCGAGGGTGGCGGCTACACCTTC.

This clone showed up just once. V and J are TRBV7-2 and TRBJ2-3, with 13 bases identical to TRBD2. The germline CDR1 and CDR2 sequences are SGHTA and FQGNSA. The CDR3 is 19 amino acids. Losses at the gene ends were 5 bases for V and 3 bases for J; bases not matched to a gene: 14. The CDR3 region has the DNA TGTGCCAGCAGCGACCTTGAAACTAGCGGGAGGGCCGGTACAGATACGCAGTATTTT. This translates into CASSDLETSGRAGTDTQYF.

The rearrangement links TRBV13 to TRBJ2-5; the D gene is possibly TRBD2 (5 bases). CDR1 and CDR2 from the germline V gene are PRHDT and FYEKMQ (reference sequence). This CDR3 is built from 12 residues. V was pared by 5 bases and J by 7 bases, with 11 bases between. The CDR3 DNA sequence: TGTGCCAGCAGCGGAGGTTCGTGGACCCAGTACTTC. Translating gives CASSGGSWTQYF.

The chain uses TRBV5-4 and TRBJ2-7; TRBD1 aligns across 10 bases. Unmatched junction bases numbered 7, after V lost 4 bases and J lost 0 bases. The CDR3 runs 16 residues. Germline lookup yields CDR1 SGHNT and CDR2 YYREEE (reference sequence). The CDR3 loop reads CASSLTGGRSSYEQYF. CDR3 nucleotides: TGTGCCAGCAGCCTGACAGGGGGCCGTAGCTCCTACGAGCAGTACTTC. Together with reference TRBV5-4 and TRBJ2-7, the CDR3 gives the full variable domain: ETGVTQSPTHLIKTRGQQVTLRCSSQSGHNTVSWYQQALGQGPQFIFQYYREEENGRGNFPPRFSGLQFPNYSSELNVNALELDDSALYLCASSLTGGRSSYEQYFGPGTRLTVT.

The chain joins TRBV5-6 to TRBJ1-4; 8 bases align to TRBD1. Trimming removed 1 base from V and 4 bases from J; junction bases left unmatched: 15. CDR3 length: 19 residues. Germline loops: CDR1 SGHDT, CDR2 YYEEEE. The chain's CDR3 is CASSLPGGASQFGNEKLFF. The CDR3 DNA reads TGTGCCAGCAGCTTGCCAGGGGGCGCGTCTCAGTTCGGTAATGAAAAACTGTTTTTT.